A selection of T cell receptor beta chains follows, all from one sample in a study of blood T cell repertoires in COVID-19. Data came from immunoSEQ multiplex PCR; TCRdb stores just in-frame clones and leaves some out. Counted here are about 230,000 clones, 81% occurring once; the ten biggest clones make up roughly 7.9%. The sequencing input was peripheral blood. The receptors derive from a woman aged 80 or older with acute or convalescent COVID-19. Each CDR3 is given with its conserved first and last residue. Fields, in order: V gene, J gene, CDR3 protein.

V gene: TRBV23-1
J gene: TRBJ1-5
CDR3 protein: CASSLNQPGQGTYSNQPQHF

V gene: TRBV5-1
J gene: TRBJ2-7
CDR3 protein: CASSLKQAPYEQYF

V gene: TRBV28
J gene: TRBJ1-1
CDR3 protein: CASSSYTEAFF

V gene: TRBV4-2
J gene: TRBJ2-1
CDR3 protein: CASSQNPPGGVEQFF

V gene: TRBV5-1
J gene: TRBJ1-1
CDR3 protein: CASSSGGFTEAFF

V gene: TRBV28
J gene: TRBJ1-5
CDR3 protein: CASSTIQGHQPQHF

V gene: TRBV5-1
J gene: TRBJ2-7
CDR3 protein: CASSSTTGTGANEQYF

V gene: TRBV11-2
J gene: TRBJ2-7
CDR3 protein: CASSPIGLRREGSEQYF

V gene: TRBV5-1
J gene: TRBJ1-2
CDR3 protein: CASSSGESGYTF

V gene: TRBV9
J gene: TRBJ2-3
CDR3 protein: CASSVLSGGYDTQYF

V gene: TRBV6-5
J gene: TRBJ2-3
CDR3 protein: CASSSFSGGTDTQYF

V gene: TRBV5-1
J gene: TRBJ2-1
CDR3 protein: CASSFGTGGHNEQFF

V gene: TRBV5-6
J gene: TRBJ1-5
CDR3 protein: CASSSTGGHYSNQPQHF

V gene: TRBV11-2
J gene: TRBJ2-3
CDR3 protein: CASSSFKREVSTDTQYF

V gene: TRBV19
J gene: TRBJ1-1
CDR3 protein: CASSSLQGARNTEAFF

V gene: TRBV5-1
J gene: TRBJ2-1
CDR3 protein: CASSLVAQGPSNEQFF

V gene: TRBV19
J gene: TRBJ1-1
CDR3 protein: CAIRESLFHSNTEAFF

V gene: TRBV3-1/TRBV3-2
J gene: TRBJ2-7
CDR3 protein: CASSRTGGEQYF

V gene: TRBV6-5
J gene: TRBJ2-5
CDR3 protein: CATTGFETQYF

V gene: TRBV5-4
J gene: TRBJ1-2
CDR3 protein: CASSLDKTSYGYTF

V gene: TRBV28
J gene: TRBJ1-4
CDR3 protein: CASSFPQNEKLFF

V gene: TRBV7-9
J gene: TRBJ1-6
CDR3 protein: CASSLAGQGARALHF

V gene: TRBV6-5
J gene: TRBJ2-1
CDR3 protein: CASMTGYNEQFF